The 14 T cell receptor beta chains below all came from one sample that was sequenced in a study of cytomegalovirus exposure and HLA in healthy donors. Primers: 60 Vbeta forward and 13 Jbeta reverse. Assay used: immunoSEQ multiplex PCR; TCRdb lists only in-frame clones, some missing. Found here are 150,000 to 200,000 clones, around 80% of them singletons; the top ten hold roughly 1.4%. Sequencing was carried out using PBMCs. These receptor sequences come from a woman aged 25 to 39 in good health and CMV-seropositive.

The chain's CDR3 is CAISGRGLGYGYTF. CDR3 coding DNA: TGTGCCATCAGTGGTCGGGGTTTAGGCTATGGCTACACCTTC. V gene TRBV10-3 combines with J gene TRBJ1-2; D is uncertain. Trimming took off 4 bases at V and 4 bases at J, with 13 bases between the two ends. The CDR3 extends over 14 amino acids. Per germline, CDR1 ENHRY and CDR2 SYGVKD.

The CDR3 DNA reads as TGCGCCAGCAGCCAAGATTGGTCAGGGGGTTACGAGCAGTACTTC. Protein sequence: CASSQDWSGGYEQYF. This rearrangement joins TRBV4-1 to TRBJ2-7; 7 nucleotides line up with TRBD1. Trimming removed 0 bases from V and 4 bases from J; junction bases left unmatched: 6. The germline gives CDR1 MGHRA, CDR2 YSYEKL. This CDR3 comprises 15 residues.

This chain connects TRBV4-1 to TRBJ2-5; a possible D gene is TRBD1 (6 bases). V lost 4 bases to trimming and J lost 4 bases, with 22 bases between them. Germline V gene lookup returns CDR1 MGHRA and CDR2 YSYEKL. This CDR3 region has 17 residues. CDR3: CASSLLLKQGNAETQYF. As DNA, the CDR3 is TGCGCCAGCAGCCTCTTACTGAAACAGGGTAATGCAGAGACCCAGTACTTC.

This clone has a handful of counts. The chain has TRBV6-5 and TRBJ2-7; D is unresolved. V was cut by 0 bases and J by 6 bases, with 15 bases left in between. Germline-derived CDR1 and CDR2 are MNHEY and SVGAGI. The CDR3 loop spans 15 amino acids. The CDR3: CASSYSEAPGFEQYF. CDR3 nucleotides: TGTGCCAGCAGTTACTCTGAAGCCCCCGGGTTCGAGCAGTACTTC.

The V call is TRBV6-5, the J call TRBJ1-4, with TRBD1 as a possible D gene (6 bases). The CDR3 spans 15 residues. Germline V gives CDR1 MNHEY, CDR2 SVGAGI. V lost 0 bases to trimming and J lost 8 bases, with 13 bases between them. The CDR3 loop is CASSYSTGIGEKLFF. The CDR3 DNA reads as TGTGCCAGCAGTTACTCGACAGGAATCGGGGAAAAACTGTTTTTT.

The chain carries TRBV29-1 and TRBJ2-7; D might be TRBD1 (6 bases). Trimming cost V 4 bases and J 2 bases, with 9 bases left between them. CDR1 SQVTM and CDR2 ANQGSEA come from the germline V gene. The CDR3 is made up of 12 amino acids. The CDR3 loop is CSVAGTTYEQYF. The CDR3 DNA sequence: TGCAGCGTTGCCGGGACAACCTACGAGCAGTACTTC.

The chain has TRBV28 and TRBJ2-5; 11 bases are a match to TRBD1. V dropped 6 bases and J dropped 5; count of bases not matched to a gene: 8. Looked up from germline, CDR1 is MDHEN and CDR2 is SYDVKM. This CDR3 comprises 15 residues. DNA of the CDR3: TGTGCCAGCAGGGGGGGGACAGGGGGAGAGGAGACCCAGTACTTC. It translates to CASRGGTGGEETQYF.

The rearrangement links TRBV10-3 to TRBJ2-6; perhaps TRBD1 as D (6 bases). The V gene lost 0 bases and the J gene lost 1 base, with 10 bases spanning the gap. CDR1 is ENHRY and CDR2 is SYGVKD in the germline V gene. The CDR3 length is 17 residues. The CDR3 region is CAISESRTESGANVLTF. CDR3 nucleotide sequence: TGTGCCATCAGTGAGTCTCGGACAGAGTCTGGGGCCAACGTCCTGACTTTC.

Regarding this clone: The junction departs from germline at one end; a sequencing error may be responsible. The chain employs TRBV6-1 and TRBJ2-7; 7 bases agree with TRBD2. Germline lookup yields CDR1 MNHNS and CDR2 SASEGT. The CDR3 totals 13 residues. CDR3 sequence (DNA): TGTGCCAGCAGTGAGACCGCCGGACTAGAGCGGCACTTC. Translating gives CASSETAGLERHF.

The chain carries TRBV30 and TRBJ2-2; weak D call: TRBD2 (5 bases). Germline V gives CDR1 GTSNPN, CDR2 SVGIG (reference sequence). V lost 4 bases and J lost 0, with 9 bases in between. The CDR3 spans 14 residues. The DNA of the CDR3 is TGTGCCTGGAACACGGGAACGAACACCGGGGAGCTGTTTTTT. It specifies CAWNTGTNTGELFF.

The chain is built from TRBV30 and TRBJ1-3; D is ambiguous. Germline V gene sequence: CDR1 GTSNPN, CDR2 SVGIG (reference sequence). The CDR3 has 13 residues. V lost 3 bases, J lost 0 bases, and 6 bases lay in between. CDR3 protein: CAWRLSSGNTIYF. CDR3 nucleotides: TGTGCCTGGAGGTTGAGCTCTGGAAACACCATATATTTT.

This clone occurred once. CDR3 nucleotide sequence: TGCGCCAGCAGTGGGAGGGATACGCAGTATTTT. Translating gives CASSGRDTQYF. The gene calls are TRBV10-2 and TRBJ2-3; D possibly corresponds to TRBD2 (5 bases). The germline gives CDR1 WSHSY, CDR2 SAAADI. Deletions cut 4 bases from V and 6 bases from J, with 5 bases between. This CDR3 is 11 amino acids long.

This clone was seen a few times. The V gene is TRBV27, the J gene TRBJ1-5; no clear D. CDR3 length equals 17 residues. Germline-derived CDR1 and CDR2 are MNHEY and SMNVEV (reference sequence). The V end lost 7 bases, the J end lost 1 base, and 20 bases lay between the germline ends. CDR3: CASTLKWGESSNQPQHF. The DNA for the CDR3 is TGTGCCAGCACCCTCAAATGGGGAGAGAGCAGCAATCAGCCCCAGCATTTT.

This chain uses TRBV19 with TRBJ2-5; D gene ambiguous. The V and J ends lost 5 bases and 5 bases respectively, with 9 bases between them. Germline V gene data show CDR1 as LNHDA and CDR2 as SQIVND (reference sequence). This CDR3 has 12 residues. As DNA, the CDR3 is TGTGCCAGTAGTCAGGCTGGGGAGACCCAGTACTTC. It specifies CASSQAGETQYF.